A single sample gave rise to the 25 T cell receptor beta chains below, sequenced in a study of shared clonotypes between healthy human individuals. TCRdb's copy holds only in-frame clones and misses some; the assay was immunoSEQ multiplex PCR. The data show 950,000 to 1,100,000 clones, with 70% to 80% seen just once and 0.55% to 0.7% held by the top ten. The source material was memory CD4+ T cells from PBMCs. Documented subset: CD45RA-negative fraction. Source of these receptors: a man younger than 30 in good health. Some clones in this sample may be carry-over from other donors' samples.

The rearrangement joins TRBV11-1 to TRBJ2-3; 11 positions agree with TRBD1. The V gene end was trimmed by 5 bases and the J gene end by 2 bases; junction bases not matched to a gene: 6. The CDR3 has 16 residues. CDR1 SGHAT and CDR2 FQDESV come from the germline V gene (reference sequence). This CDR3 reads CASSPGDRGYTDTQYF. The CDR3 coding sequence is TGTGCCAGCAGCCCTGGGGACAGGGGGTACACAGATACGCAGTATTTT.

The chain carries TRBV5-6 and TRBJ2-1; 8 bases are a match to TRBD1. The J segment lost 4 bases and the V segment lost 4 bases, leaving 10 bases of the junction unmatched. Germline values: CDR1 SGHDT, CDR2 YYEEEE. This CDR3 spans 16 amino acids. In DNA, the CDR3 is TGTGCCAGCAGCCGTCCACCGGGACAGGTTTACAATGAGCAGTTCTTC. Translating gives CASSRPPGQVYNEQFF. Drawing the rest from reference TRBV5-6 and TRBJ2-1, the complete variable domain is DAGVTQSPTHLIKTRGQQVTLRCSPKSGHDTVSWYQQALGQGPQFIFQYYEEEERQRGNFPDRFSGHQFPNYSSELNVNALLLGDSALYLCASSRPPGQVYNEQFFGPGTRLTVL.

Comments on this clone: A read error is likely, as this CDR3 ends without the conserved phenylalanine or tryptophan. No DNA is shown, since the ends of the CDR3 on it are uncertain; the CDR3 is the one TCRdb lists. V and J are TRBV6-5 and TRBJ2-7; TRBD1, the table's D call, lacks a check against the DNA. In germline, CDR1 is MNHEY, CDR2 SVGAGI. The CDR3 is 8 residues long, counting both termini. The CDR3 here is CASSPQGT.

This chain connects TRBV9 to TRBJ2-5; perhaps TRBD2 as D (5 bases). CDR1 and CDR2 from the germline V gene are SGDLS and YYNGEE. V lost 4 bases, J lost 0 bases, and 10 bases lay in between. The CDR3 sequence is 14 residues long. CDR3 in DNA: TGTGCCAGCAGCCCAGGACTGAACCAAGAGACCCAGTACTTC. Translation gives CASSPGLNQETQYF.

The sample holds one count of this clone. The CDR3 protein is CASSLKPVSEKLFF. The CDR3 DNA follows: TGTGCCAGCAGTTTGAAGCCGGTTAGTGAAAAACTGTTTTTT. This rearrangement joins TRBV27 to TRBJ1-4; D unclear. This CDR3 region has 14 residues. Trimming removed 3 bases at V and 7 bases at J, with 12 bases between. Germline CDR1 MNHEY, CDR2 SMNVEV (reference sequence). Full variable domain (missing parts from reference TRBV27 and TRBJ1-4): EAQVTQNPRYLITVTGKKLTVTCSQNMNHEYMSWYRQDPGLGLRQIYYSMNVEVTDKGDVPEGYKVSRKEKRNFPLILESPSPNQTSLYFCASSLKPVSEKLFFGSGTQLSVL.

In DNA, the CDR3 is TGTGCCAGCAGCTTACCAGGGCGGGCGGAAGAGACCCAGTACTTC. It specifies CASSLPGRAEETQYF. V gene TRBV5-6 combines with J gene TRBJ2-5; D assignment may be TRBD1 or TRBD2 (5 bases each). V dropped 2 bases and J dropped 3 bases, with 14 bases sitting between them. The CDR3 extends over 15 amino acids. Germline V CDR1 and CDR2: SGHDT, YYEEEE.

At least ten counts were recorded for this clone. This rearrangement joins TRBV7-2 to TRBJ2-5; weak D call: TRBD1 (6 bases). Germline CDR1 reads SGHTA; CDR2 reads FQGNSA. The CDR3 is 13 residues long. The V and J ends lost 5 bases and 4 bases respectively, with 11 bases between them. The CDR3 region has the DNA TGTGCCAGCAGCGCAGGGGCGGGAGAGACCCAGTACTTC. Its translation: CASSAGAGETQYF.

The CDR3 reads CASSVDPGQFINEQFF. CDR3 coding DNA: TGTGCCAGCAGCGTAGACCCGGGACAGTTTATCAATGAGCAGTTCTTC. V usage is TRBV9 and J usage is TRBJ2-1; 7 nucleotides align to TRBD1. In germline, CDR1 is SGDLS, CDR2 YYNGEE. The CDR3 is made up of 16 amino acids. V lost 0 bases, J lost 6 bases, and 9 bases stayed unmatched.

About this clone: The same CDR3 arises from other DNA sequences in this sample as well. This chain joins TRBV4-1 and TRBJ2-4; possibly TRBD1 for D (6 bases). This CDR3 has 17 amino acids. With 3 bases removed from V and 1 base from J, the gap between germline ends came to 16 bases. CDR1 MGHRA and CDR2 YSYEKL come from the germline V gene. Here the CDR3 DNA reads TGCGCCAGCAGCCACCCCACAGGGAGAGGGGCCAAAAACATTCAGTACTTC. This gives the protein CASSHPTGRGAKNIQYF.

V is TRBV2 and J is TRBJ2-7; the match to TRBD1 covers 9 bases. CDR3 length: 15 amino acids. Germline V CDR1 and CDR2: SNHLY, FYNNEI. The V segment lost 6 bases and the J segment 5 bases; nucleotides outside the gene matches: 11. This CDR3 is CASSKEGGQGNEQYF. Written as DNA, the CDR3 is TGTGCCAGCAGCAAAGAGGGGGGACAGGGCAACGAGCAGTACTTC.

This clone was found a few times. The chain carries TRBV7-6 and TRBJ2-1; 13 bases fit TRBD2. The CDR3 has 15 residues. The trim removed 5 bases at V and 8 bases at J, leaving 6 bases unmatched. The germline V gene has CDR1 SGHVS and CDR2 FNYEAQ. The CDR3 here is CASSHGLAGAHEQFF. CDR3 in DNA: TGTGCCAGCAGCCACGGACTAGCGGGAGCTCATGAGCAGTTCTTC.

This clone showed up just a few times. This sequence joins TRBV7-3 and TRBJ1-1; TRBD1 might be the D (5 bases). V lost 5 bases, J lost 4 bases, and 14 bases lay in between. The germline CDR1 and CDR2 sequences are SGHTA and FQGTGA. The CDR3 runs to 14 residues. The CDR3 DNA reads as TGTGCCAGCAGCAGCACCCCGGGGGGCACTGAAGCTTTCTTT. Its protein is CASSSTPGGTEAFF.

V and J are TRBV7-2 and TRBJ2-5; the match to TRBD1 covers 7 bases. This CDR3 has 15 amino acids. CDR1 is SGHTA and CDR2 is FQGNSA in the germline V gene. V was pared by 3 bases and J by 4 bases, with 8 bases of the junction left unmatched. CDR3 residues: CASSLTGKSGETQYF. The CDR3 DNA sequence: TGTGCCAGCAGCTTGACAGGGAAATCTGGAGAGACCCAGTACTTC.

This clone appeared a few times. The V and J genes are TRBV5-1 and TRBJ2-7; 9 bases match TRBD2. The CDR3 sequence is 14 residues long. Trimming cost V 7 bases and J 5 bases; bases outside gene matches: 10. CDR1 and CDR2 (germline): SGHRS, YFSETQ. The CDR3, as DNA: TGCGCCAGCCAAGGGCTAGCGGGAATCAACGAGCAGTACTTC. This gives the protein CASQGLAGINEQYF.

In the case of this clone: Other DNA sequences in this specimen translate into the identical CDR3. The rearrangement uses TRBV28 and TRBJ2-7; D may be TRBD2 (7 bases). Deletions cut 6 bases from V and 0 bases from J, with 15 bases between. Per the germline V gene, CDR1 is MDHEN and CDR2 is SYDVKM. This CDR3 region has 15 residues. Here the CDR3 DNA reads TGTGCCAGCAGCCCTGGGGGCGGGAGCTCCTACGAGCAGTACTTC. Translating it yields CASSPGGGSSYEQYF.

The genes are TRBV28 and TRBJ2-1, with 10 bases aligning to TRBD1. Germline lookup yields CDR1 MDHEN and CDR2 SYDVKM. The CDR3 loop spans 15 amino acids. V was pared by 6 bases and J by 5 bases, with 7 bases of the junction left unmatched. The CDR3, as DNA: TGTGCCAGCAGATTCCGGGACAGGGGAAACAATGAGCAGTTCTTC. Its protein product is CASRFRDRGNNEQFF.

The CDR3: CASSLGASTYEQYF. CDR3 nucleotides: TGTGCCAGCTCACTTGGCGCTTCGACCTACGAGCAGTACTTC. The chain uses TRBV18 and TRBJ2-7; no definite D call. Germline V CDR1 and CDR2: KGHSH, LQKENI. V dropped 4 bases and J dropped 2 bases, with 12 bases sitting between them. The CDR3 totals 14 residues.

The chain employs TRBV5-6 and TRBJ2-2, with D possibly TRBD2 on 5 matching bases. CDR1 SGHDT and CDR2 YYEEEE come from the germline V gene. This CDR3 comprises 16 residues. Trimming pared 4 bases from V and 1 base from J, leaving 14 bases between. The CDR3 region has the DNA TGTGCCAGCAGCCGGGGAATTCGGGGGAACACCGGGGAGCTGTTTTTT. Translating it yields CASSRGIRGNTGELFF. The full variable domain, in which reference TRBV5-6 and TRBJ2-2 provide the parts outside the CDR3, is DAGVTQSPTHLIKTRGQQVTLRCSPKSGHDTVSWYQQALGQGPQFIFQYYEEEERQRGNFPDRFSGHQFPNYSSELNVNALLLGDSALYLCASSRGIRGNTGELFFGEGSRLTVL.

The gene calls are TRBV4-1 and TRBJ2-7; D may be TRBD1 (5 bases). The V and J ends lost 4 bases and 1 base respectively, with 23 bases between them. The germline gives CDR1 MGHRA, CDR2 YSYEKL. The CDR3 length is 18 residues. The CDR3 sequence is CASSPRTWTPHSSYEQYF. The CDR3, as DNA: TGCGCCAGCAGCCCCCGAACGTGGACACCACACAGTTCCTACGAGCAGTACTTC.

V gene TRBV27 combines with J gene TRBJ2-1; 7 positions match TRBD2. The CDR3 totals 16 residues. Germline loops: CDR1 MNHEY, CDR2 SMNVEV (reference sequence). V shed 6 bases, J shed 2 bases, and the junction held 10 bases outside the gene matches. CDR3 in DNA: TGTGCCAGCAGAGTAGGCCAGGCGGGAGCCTACAATGAGCAGTTCTTC. As protein: CASRVGQAGAYNEQFF.

The V and J genes are TRBV5-4 and TRBJ2-1; the D is unclear. The germline V and J ends were trimmed by 0 bases and 2 bases, with 6 bases remaining between them. Germline CDR1 SGHNT, CDR2 YYREEE (reference sequence). CDR3 length: 14 amino acids. This CDR3 is CASSLGSTYNEQFF. The DNA for the CDR3 is TGTGCCAGCAGCTTGGGGAGTACCTACAATGAGCAGTTCTTC.

This chain links TRBV2 with TRBJ2-7, with 8 bases matching TRBD1. CDR3 size: 15 residues. V trimming: 6 bases; J trimming: 5 bases; junction bases outside the gene matches: 12. Germline V gives CDR1 SNHLY, CDR2 FYNNEI. CDR3 loop: CASRDIRGRIDEQYF. CDR3 DNA: TGTGCCAGCAGAGATATCAGGGGGCGTATTGACGAGCAGTACTTC.

V is TRBV25-1 and J is TRBJ1-4, with 8 bases fitting TRBD1. CDR3 length equals 17 residues. The V gene end was trimmed by 3 bases and the J gene end by 3 bases; junction bases not matched to a gene: 9. Germline values: CDR1 MGHDK, CDR2 SYGVNS. CDR3 loop: CASSERPGGAANEKLFF. CDR3 coding DNA: TGTGCCAGCAGTGAGCGCCCAGGGGGCGCGGCTAATGAAAAACTGTTTTTT.

This clone has a handful of counts. Other DNA sequences in the same sample also yield this CDR3. This chain uses TRBV9 with TRBJ2-7, with TRBD2 matching over 8 bases. The CDR3 runs to 14 residues. V dropped 3 bases and J dropped 1; count of bases not matched to a gene: 3. The V gene's germline CDR1 is SGDLS and CDR2 YYNGEE. Here the CDR3 reads CASSATSASYEQYF. DNA of the CDR3: TGTGCCAGCAGCGCGACTAGCGCATCCTACGAGCAGTACTTC.

V usage is TRBV6-1 and J usage is TRBJ2-6, with 7 positions matching TRBD1. Looked up from germline, CDR1 is MNHNS and CDR2 is SASEGT. J was trimmed by 1 base and V by 2 bases; bases with no gene match: 5. This CDR3 is built from 17 residues. The CDR3 DNA is TGTGCCAGCAGTGAAACCCCGACAGGGTCTGGGGCCAACGTCCTGACTTTC. Protein: CASSETPTGSGANVLTF.